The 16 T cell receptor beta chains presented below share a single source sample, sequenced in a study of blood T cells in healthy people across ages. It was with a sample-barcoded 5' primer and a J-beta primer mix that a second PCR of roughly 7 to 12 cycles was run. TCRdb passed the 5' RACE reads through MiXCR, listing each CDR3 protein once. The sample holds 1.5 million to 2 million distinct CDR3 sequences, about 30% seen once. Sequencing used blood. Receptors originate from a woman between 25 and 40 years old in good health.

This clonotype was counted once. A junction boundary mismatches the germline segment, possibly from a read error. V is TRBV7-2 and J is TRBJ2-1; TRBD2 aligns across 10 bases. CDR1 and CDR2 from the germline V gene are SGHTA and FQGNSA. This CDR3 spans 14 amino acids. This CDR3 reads CACSPRAGGFEQFF. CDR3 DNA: TGTGCCTGCAGCCCCAGAGCGGGAGGGTTTGAGCAGTTCTTC.

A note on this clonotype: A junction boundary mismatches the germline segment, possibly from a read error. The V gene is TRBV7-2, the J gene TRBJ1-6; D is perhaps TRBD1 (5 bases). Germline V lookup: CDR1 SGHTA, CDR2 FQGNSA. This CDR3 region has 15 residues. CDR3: CASSSHRHYNSPLYF. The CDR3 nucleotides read TGTGCCAGCAGCTCTCACAGGCACTATAATTCACCCCTCTACTTT.

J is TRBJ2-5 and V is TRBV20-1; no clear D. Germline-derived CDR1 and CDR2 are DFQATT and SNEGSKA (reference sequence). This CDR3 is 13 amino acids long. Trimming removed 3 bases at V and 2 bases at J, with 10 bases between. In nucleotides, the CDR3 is TGCAGTGCTAGGGTGGAGCCGCAAGAGACCCAGTACTTC. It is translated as CSARVEPQETQYF.

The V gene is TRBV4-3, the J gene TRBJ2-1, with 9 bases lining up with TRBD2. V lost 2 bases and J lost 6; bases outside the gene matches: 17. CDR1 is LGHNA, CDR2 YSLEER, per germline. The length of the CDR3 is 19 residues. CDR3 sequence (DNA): TGCGCCAGCAGCCAACATTTCGCCCGTTTAGCGGGAGCCCCCAATGAGCAGTTCTTC. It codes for CASSQHFARLAGAPNEQFF.

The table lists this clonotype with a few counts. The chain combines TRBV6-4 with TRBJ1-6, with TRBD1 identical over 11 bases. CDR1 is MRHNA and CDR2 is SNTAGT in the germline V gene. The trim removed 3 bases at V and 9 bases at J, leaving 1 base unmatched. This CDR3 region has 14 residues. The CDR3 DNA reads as TGTGCCAGCAGTGATGGGACAGGGGGTTCACCCCTCCACTTT. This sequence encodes CASSDGTGGSPLHF.

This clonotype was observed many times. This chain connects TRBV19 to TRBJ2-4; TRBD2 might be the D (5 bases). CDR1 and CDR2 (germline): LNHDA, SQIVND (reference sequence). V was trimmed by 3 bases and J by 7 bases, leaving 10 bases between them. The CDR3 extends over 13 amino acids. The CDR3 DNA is TGTGCCAGTAGTATGAATGGGGAGAACATTCAGTACTTC. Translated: CASSMNGENIQYF.

The CDR3: CASSKTSGGTYNEQFF. The DNA for the CDR3 is TGTGCCAGCAGCAAGACTAGCGGGGGGACCTACAATGAGCAGTTCTTC. The V gene is TRBV7-2, the J gene TRBJ2-1, with 13 bases identical to TRBD2. This CDR3 is 16 amino acids long. V was clipped by 5 bases and J by 2 bases; unmatched bases: 3. CDR1 and CDR2 (germline): SGHTA, FQGNSA.

CDR3 DNA: TGTGCCACCTCAGGACAGGAAGGCCTCACAGATACGCAGTATTTT. Translating it yields CATSGQEGLTDTQYF. The genes are TRBV24-1 and TRBJ2-3; 7 bases line up with TRBD1. Losses at the gene ends were 9 bases for V and 2 bases for J; bases not matched to a gene: 10. There are 15 residues in the CDR3. The germline V gene has CDR1 KGHDR and CDR2 SFDVKD.

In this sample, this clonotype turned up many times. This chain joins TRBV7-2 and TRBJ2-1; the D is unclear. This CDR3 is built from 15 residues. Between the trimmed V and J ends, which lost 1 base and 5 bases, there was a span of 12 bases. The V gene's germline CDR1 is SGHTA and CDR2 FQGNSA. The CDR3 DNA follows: TGTGCCAGCAGCTTAGGGTCGGCGTTTAACAATGAGCAGTTCTTC. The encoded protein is CASSLGSAFNNEQFF.

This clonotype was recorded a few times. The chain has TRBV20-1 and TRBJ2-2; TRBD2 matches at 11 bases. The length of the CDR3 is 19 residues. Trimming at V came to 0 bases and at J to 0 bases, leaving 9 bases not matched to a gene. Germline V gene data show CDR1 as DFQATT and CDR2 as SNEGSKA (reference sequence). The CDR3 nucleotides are TGCAGTGCTAGAGATAATGGACTAGCGGGTACCTCGAACACCGGGGAGCTGTTTTTT. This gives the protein CSARDNGLAGTSNTGELFF.

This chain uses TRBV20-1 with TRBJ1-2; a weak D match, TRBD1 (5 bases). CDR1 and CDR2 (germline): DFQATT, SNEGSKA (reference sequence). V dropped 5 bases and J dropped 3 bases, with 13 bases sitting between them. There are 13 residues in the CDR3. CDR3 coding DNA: TGCAGTGCTGGACACCCGAGGGACTATGGCTACACCTTC. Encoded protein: CSAGHPRDYGYTF.

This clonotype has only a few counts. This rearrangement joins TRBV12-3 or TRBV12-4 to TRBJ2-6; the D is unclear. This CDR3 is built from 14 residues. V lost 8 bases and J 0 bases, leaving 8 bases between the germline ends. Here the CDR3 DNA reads TGTGCCAGCGGCCGGATCTCTGGGGCCAACGTCCTGACTTTC. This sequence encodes CASGRISGANVLTF.

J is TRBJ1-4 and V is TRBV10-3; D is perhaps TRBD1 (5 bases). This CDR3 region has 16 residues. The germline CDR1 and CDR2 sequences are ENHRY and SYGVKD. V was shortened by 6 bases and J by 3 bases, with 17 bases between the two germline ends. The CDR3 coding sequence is TGTGCCATCAGCCCCAAGGGTGGGGGACCTAATGAAAAACTGTTTTTT. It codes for CAISPKGGGPNEKLFF.

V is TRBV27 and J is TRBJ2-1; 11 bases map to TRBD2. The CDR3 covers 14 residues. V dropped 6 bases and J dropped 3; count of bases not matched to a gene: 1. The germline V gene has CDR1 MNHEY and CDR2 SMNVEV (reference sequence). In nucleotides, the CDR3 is TGTGCCAGCAGGACTAGCGGGATCTACAATGAGCAGTTCTTC. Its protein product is CASRTSGIYNEQFF.

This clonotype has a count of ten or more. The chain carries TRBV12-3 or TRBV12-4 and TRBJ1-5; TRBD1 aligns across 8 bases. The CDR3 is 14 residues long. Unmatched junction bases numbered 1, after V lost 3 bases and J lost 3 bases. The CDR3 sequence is CASSLTGVNQPQHF. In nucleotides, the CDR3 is TGTGCCAGCAGTTTGACAGGGGTCAATCAGCCCCAGCATTTT.

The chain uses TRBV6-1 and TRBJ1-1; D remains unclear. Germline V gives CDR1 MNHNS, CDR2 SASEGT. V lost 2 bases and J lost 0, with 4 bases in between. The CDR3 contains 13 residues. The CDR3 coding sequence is TGTGCCAGCAGTGAATATTTGAACACTGAAGCTTTCTTT. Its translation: CASSEYLNTEAFF.